This T cell receptor beta chain was recovered during a study of blood T cell repertoires in COVID-19. Across the whole study: Collection of acute and convalescent COVID-19 samples took place in the United States, Italy and Spain. T cells, B-cell-depleted T cells, or PBMCs provided the cDNA or gDNA that served as material.

The CDR3 runs 15 residues. Germline lookup yields CDR1 KGHSH and CDR2 LQKENI. V lost 3 bases, J lost 2 bases, and 14 bases lay in between. Authors' data handling: From reference gene primer amplification, estimates of nucleated cell counts were derived. Measured with immunoSEQ multiplex PCR; TCRdb has only the in-frame clones, and not every one. V, J and clone size reflect that table, while D and trimming were determined from the DNA. The repertoire holds around 700,000 clones, with 75% to 90% as singletons. The sequencing input was peripheral blood. This sequence was found in a woman under 30 with acute or convalescent COVID-19. The rearrangement uses TRBV18 and TRBJ2-7; weak D call: TRBD2 (5 bases). The CDR3 nucleotides read TGTGCCAGCTCACCCGCAGTGGGGAGCGCCTACGAGCAGTACTTC. It translates to CASSPAVGSAYEQYF. The full variable domain, its missing parts supplied by reference TRBV18 and TRBJ2-7, is NAGVMQNPRHLVRRRGQEARLRCSPMKGHSHVYWYRQLPEEGLKFMVYLQKENIIDESGMPKERFSAEFPKEGPSILRIQQVVRGDSAAYFCASSPAVGSAYEQYFGPGTRLTVT.